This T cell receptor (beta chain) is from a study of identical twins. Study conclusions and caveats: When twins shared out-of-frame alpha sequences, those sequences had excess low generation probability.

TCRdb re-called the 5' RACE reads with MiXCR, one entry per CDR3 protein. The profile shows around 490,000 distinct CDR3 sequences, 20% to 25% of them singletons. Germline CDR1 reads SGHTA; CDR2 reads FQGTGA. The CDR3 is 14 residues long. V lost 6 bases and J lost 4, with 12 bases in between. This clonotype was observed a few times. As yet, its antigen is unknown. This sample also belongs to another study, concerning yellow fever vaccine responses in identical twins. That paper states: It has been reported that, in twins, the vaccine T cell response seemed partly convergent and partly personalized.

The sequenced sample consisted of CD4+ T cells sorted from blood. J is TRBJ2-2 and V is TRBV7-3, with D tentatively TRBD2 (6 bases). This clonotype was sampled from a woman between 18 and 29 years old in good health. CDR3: CASRRDEGTGELFF. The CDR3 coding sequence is TGTGCCAGCAGGCGGGATGAGGGCACCGGGGAGCTGTTTTTT.